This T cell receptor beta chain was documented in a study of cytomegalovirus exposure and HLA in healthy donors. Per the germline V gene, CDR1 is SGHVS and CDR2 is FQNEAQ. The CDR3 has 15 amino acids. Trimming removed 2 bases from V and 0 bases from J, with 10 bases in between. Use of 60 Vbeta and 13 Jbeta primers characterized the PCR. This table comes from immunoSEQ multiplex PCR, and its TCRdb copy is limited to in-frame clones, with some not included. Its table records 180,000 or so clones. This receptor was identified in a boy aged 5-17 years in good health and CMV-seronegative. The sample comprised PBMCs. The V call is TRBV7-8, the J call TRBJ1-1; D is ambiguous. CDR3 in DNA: TGTGCCAGCAGCTTATCGGCCAGCGTGAACACTGAAGCTTTCTTT. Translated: CASSLSASVNTEAFF.